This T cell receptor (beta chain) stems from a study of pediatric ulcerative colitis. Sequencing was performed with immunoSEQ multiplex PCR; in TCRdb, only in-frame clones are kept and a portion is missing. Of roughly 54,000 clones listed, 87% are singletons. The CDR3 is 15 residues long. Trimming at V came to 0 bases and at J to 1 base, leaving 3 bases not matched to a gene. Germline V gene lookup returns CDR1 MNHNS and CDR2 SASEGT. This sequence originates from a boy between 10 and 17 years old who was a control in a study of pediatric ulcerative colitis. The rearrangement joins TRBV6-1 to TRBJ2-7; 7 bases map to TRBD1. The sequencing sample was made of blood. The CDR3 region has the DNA TGTGCCAGCAGTGAAGCAGGGGGCGCTTCCTACGAGCAGTACTTC. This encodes CASSEAGGASYEQYF.